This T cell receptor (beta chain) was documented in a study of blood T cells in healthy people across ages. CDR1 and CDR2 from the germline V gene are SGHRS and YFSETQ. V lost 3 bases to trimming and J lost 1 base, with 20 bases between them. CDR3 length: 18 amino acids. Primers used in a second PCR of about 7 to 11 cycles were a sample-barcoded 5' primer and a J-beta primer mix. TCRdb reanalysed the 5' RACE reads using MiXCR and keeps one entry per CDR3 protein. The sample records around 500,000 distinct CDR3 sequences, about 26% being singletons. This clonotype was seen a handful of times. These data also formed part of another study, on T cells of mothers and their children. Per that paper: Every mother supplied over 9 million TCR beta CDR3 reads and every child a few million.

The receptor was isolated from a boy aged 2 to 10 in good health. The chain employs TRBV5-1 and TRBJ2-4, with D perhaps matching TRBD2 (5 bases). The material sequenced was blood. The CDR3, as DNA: TGCGCCAGCAGCTCAGGACGGCCAGACTGGGAGGCCAAAAACATTCAGTACTTC. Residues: CASSSGRPDWEAKNIQYF.